Detailed here is one T cell receptor (beta chain). Its antigen has not been determined. Qualities for individual bases were not recorded, and no much larger clone is one base off. The entry originates in a study of a mutant IDH1 vaccine in newly diagnosed glioma (dated by TCRdb to 2020 to 2022). Concerning the study at large: Across visits V03 through V10, patients got a total of eight vaccinations, given in weeks 1, 3, 5, 7, 11, 15, 19 and 23. Vaccination began 4-6 weeks after radiotherapy alone, or alongside temozolomide cycles in the chemotherapy-containing groups. Of the approximately 32 treated patients, approximately 62% were male and approximately 40% were female, and the mean age was 40.4 years. Peripheral blood was drawn at six visits: V03 (baseline), V05, V07, V10, V12 and V13. Prior to enrollment, patients had been given standard therapy consisting of radiotherapy alone, temozolomide alone, or radiochemotherapy with temozolomide, with the combination given to most patients. For exploratory analyses, longitudinal TCRB deep sequencing was carried out in approximately 25 treated patients wherever samples were available.

Looking up the germline V gene (reference sequence) yields CDR1 DFQATT and CDR2 SNEGSKA. The trim is 5 bases for V and 8 bases for J, with a gap of 12 bases between the germline ends. Measured from the cysteine to the phenylalanine, the CDR3 is 11 residues long. Only the CDR3 DNA is retained, 33 bases long and in frame from the first base. Points the paper makes about the study in general: Immune responses induced by the vaccine were seen in over 80% of patients across multiple MHC alleles. Changes in the top peripheral T cell clonotypes picked up by TCRB sequencing did not appear to be linked to pseudoprogression. According to the authors, sample limitations meant that analyses of patient blood samples could not be reproduced. PBMC samples for TCRB deep sequencing were selected based on availability.

The time point label corresponds to: week 5, during vaccination. Every vaccine dose consisted of 300 ug of a 20-mer mutant IDH1 peptide in Montanide, administered subcutaneously together with topical imiquimod. All donors had newly diagnosed IDH1-mutant astrocytomas of WHO grade 3 or 4 that showed loss of nuclear ATRX. The samples were drawn from NOA16, a multicentre, single-arm, open-label phase I trial in Germany that tested a mutant IDH1 peptide vaccine in humans for the first time. Genomic DNA for TCRB sequencing was isolated from EDTA blood with the DNeasy Blood and Tissue Kit. Libraries were built with the immunoSEQ multiplex PCR assay. Following the manufacturer's protocol, the hsTCRB Kit was used to amplify rearranged TCR beta chain sequences. Sequencing of TCRB libraries was carried out on an Illumina MiSeq. The original methods were these. Demultiplexing, trimming and gene mapping were performed with the kit vendor's proprietary platform. TCRdb retrieved this table from immuneACCESS and kept in-frame rearrangements only. Not all clones are present; in checked studies, unresolved V genes account for under half, and no reason is known for the remainder. V, J and clone size are those of that table, while D and trimming were read from the DNA. In all, the sample holds about 26,000 clones, and roughly 84% of those were seen once. The ten largest clonotypes hold less than 9.5% of the sample.

The TCR comes from a man aged 40-55 years with glioma. Some clones in this sample may be carry-over from other donors' samples. The material was PBMCs, obtained from a glioma patient whose treatment included an IDH1 peptide vaccine. This sequence uses TRBV20-1 and TRBJ1-2, and the D gene may be TRBD1, 5 bases matching. In nucleotide form, the sequence is TGCAGTGCTTGGGGGTTGGAGGGCTACACCTTC. The translation is CSAWGLEGYTF.